What follows are 20 T cell receptor beta chains derived from one specimen sequenced in a study of T cell responses to AZD1222 COVID-19 vaccine. Assay used: immunoSEQ multiplex PCR; TCRdb lists only in-frame clones, some missing. The sample carries over 120,000 clones, roughly 92% recorded once. Specimen: peripheral blood, collected on day 0 of AZD1222 vaccination. The receptors originated from an adult in good health.

The count of this clone is one. J is TRBJ1-6 and V is TRBV6-5, with D unclear. This CDR3 spans 13 amino acids. Trimming removed 6 bases from V and 10 bases from J, with 13 bases in between. Looked up from germline, CDR1 is MNHEY and CDR2 is SVGAGI. CDR3 sequence: CASSSRNSSPLHF. The CDR3, as DNA: TGTGCCAGCAGCAGCCGGAATTCCTCACCCCTCCACTTT.

This rearrangement joins TRBV12-5 to TRBJ2-5; 10 bases fit TRBD2. CDR1 is LGHNT, CDR2 FRNRAP, per germline. This CDR3 spans 13 amino acids. CDR3 loop: CATSGRAGETQYF. The CDR3 DNA reads as TGTGCAACCAGCGGGAGGGCCGGAGAGACCCAGTACTTC.

This rearrangement joins TRBV19 to TRBJ2-5; the match to TRBD2 covers 12 bases. V was pared by 2 bases and J by 4 bases, with 5 bases of the junction left unmatched. This CDR3 contains 16 residues. The germline gives CDR1 LNHDA, CDR2 SQIVND (reference sequence). The CDR3 here is CASSIRRTSGTETQYF. CDR3 DNA sequence: TGTGCCAGTAGTATAAGAAGGACTAGCGGGACAGAGACCCAGTACTTC.

CDR3 protein: CATSRHLAGVYNEQFF. CDR3 bases: TGTGCCACCAGCAGGCACCTAGCGGGAGTCTACAATGAGCAGTTCTTC. The chain employs TRBV15 and TRBJ2-1, with 10 bases lining up with TRBD2. V lost 3 bases and J lost 3; bases outside the gene matches: 5. The CDR3 contains 16 residues. The germline V gene encodes CDR1 LNHNV and CDR2 YYDKDF (reference sequence).

The chain is built from TRBV7-7 and TRBJ2-1, with 7 positions matching TRBD2. The J segment lost 2 bases and the V segment lost 6 bases, leaving 7 bases of the junction unmatched. Germline V gene data show CDR1 as SSHAT and CDR2 as FNYEAQ (reference sequence). The length of the CDR3 is 15 residues. The CDR3 DNA reads TGTGCCAGCAGTCCGGCTAGCGGAGCCTACAATGAGCAGTTCTTC. Amino acids: CASSPASGAYNEQFF.

J is TRBJ1-4 and V is TRBV3-1 (or the pseudogene TRBV3-2), with D possibly TRBD1 on 6 matching bases. Germline CDR1 is LGHDT and CDR2 is YNNKEL (reference sequence). The CDR3 runs 13 residues. The V end lost 4 bases, the J end lost 7 bases, and 10 bases lay between the germline ends. The CDR3 loop is CASSPRQAEKLFF. The CDR3 DNA reads as TGTGCCAGCAGCCCTAGACAGGCTGAAAAACTGTTTTTT.

The CDR3 DNA follows: TGTGCCAGCAGTGTCACCCGAGCGGGCACAGATACGCAGTATTTT. Its protein is CASSVTRAGTDTQYF. J is TRBJ2-3 and V is TRBV2; D perhaps matches TRBD2 (5 bases). The ends were cut back, 4 bases at V and 1 base at J, with 12 bases in the middle. CDR3 length: 15 amino acids. From germline, CDR1 is SNHLY and CDR2 FYNNEI.

The chain has TRBV14 and TRBJ2-2; unclear D gene. V was shortened by 0 bases and J by 7 bases, with 12 bases between the two germline ends. CDR3 length: 15 residues. Germline V CDR1 and CDR2: SGHDN, FVKESK. The CDR3 here is CASSQEPGLGGELFF. In DNA form, the CDR3 reads TGTGCCAGCAGCCAAGAGCCGGGTCTGGGCGGGGAGCTGTTTTTT.

This clone was found a few times. The chain joins TRBV6-1 to TRBJ1-1; TRBD1 matches 7 bases. The CDR3 is 12 residues long. The V gene end was trimmed by 3 bases and the J gene end by 14 bases; junction bases not matched to a gene: 9. CDR1 is MNHNS and CDR2 is SASEGT in the germline V gene. CDR3 in DNA: TGTGCCAGCAGTGAGACAGGGAGGTCAGGGTTCTTT. Its protein product is CASSETGRSGFF.

This clone has only one observation. The rearrangement links TRBV19 to TRBJ2-1; no clear D gene. Germline values: CDR1 LNHDA, CDR2 SQIVND (reference sequence). V was cut by 4 bases and J by 8 bases, with 15 bases left in between. The CDR3 length is 14 residues. The CDR3 DNA reads TGTGCCAGTAGTAATGACGGTAAAAGGGATGAGCAGTTCTTC. This gives the protein CASSNDGKRDEQFF. The complete variable domain, with remaining parts taken from reference TRBV19 and TRBJ2-1, reads DGGITQSPKYLFRKEGQNVTLSCEQNLNHDAMYWYRQDPGQGLRLIYYSQIVNDFQKGDIAEGYSVSREKKESFPLTVTSAQKNPTAFYLCASSNDGKRDEQFFGPGTRLTVL.

The chain couples TRBV19 to TRBJ2-7; TRBD2 aligns across 10 bases. CDR1 and CDR2 (germline): LNHDA, SQIVND (reference sequence). Trimming took 5 bases from V and 4 from J; bases not matched to a gene: 2. The CDR3 spans 13 residues. DNA of the CDR3: TGTGCCAGTAGTCTAGCGGGAGTTTACGAGCAGTACTTC. Translated, it gives CASSLAGVYEQYF.

The chain has TRBV2 and TRBJ2-1, with 7 bases lining up with TRBD2. Trimming at V came to 1 base and at J to 4 bases, leaving 7 bases not matched to a gene. Germline CDR1 reads SNHLY; CDR2 reads FYNNEI. The CDR3 has 16 residues. The CDR3, as DNA: TGTGCCAGCAGTGAAGGTTGGACTAGGGCTTACAATGAGCAGTTCTTC. This encodes CASSEGWTRAYNEQFF.

The chain employs TRBV6-5 and TRBJ2-2; possible D gene TRBD1, 6 bases. Germline CDR1 reads MNHEY; CDR2 reads SVGAGI. V was pared by 0 bases and J by 2 bases, with 10 bases between. The CDR3 consists of 16 residues. The CDR3: CASSYSGQINTGELFF. As DNA, the CDR3 is TGTGCCAGCAGTTACTCCGGACAGATTAACACCGGGGAGCTGTTTTTT.

J is TRBJ2-6 and V is TRBV27, with unresolved D. The germline CDR1 and CDR2 sequences are MNHEY and SMNVEV (reference sequence). The CDR3 consists of 20 residues. Trimming removed 3 bases from V and 1 base from J, with 22 bases in between. CDR3 sequence (DNA): TGTGCCAGCAGTTTTTTGGGCCCAGGACGTACCGGATCTGGGGCCAACGTCCTGACTTTC. This translates into CASSFLGPGRTGSGANVLTF.

This chain uses TRBV7-9 with TRBJ2-7; D might be TRBD2 (5 bases). The germline V and J ends were trimmed by 1 base and 0 bases, with 16 bases remaining between them. The CDR3 runs 17 residues. CDR1 is SEHNR and CDR2 is FQNEAQ in the germline V gene (reference sequence). The CDR3 DNA reads as TGTGCCAGCAGCTTAGTCTCGGGGTACCGAAGCTCCTACGAGCAGTACTTC. This encodes CASSLVSGYRSSYEQYF.

The genes are TRBV18 and TRBJ2-5; D ambiguous. CDR3 length: 13 residues. V dropped 4 bases and J dropped 2 bases, with 8 bases sitting between them. Germline assignment: CDR1 KGHSH and CDR2 LQKENI. The CDR3 region is CASSQASQETQYF. Here the CDR3 DNA reads TGTGCCAGCTCACAAGCAAGTCAAGAGACCCAGTACTTC. The full variable domain, completed using reference TRBV18 and TRBJ2-5, is NAGVMQNPRHLVRRRGQEARLRCSPMKGHSHVYWYRQLPEEGLKFMVYLQKENIIDESGMPKERFSAEFPKEGPSILRIQQVVRGDSAAYFCASSQASQETQYFGPGTRLLVL.

This clone showed up just once. The rearrangement links TRBV19 to TRBJ2-5; perhaps TRBD1 as D (8 bases). Deletions cut 5 bases from V and 10 bases from J, with 23 bases between. The CDR3 runs 15 residues. The germline CDR1 and CDR2 sequences are LNHDA and SQIVND (reference sequence). The CDR3 DNA sequence: TGTGCCAGTAGTGCAAGCGGGACCCCACAGGGGGGCCAGTACTTC. It codes for CASSASGTPQGGQYF.

This clone was picked up one time. The CDR3 coding sequence is TGTGCCAGCAGTTCGGGACAGCTGTCCTTCTACGAGCAGTACTTC. Amino acid sequence: CASSSGQLSFYEQYF. V and J are TRBV27 and TRBJ2-7; TRBD1 aligns across 7 bases. The V gene end was trimmed by 4 bases and the J gene end by 3 bases; junction bases not matched to a gene: 9. The CDR3 runs 15 residues. Germline assignment: CDR1 MNHEY and CDR2 SMNVEV (reference sequence).

V and J are TRBV15 and TRBJ2-7, with TRBD1 matching 8 bases. The CDR3 extends over 17 amino acids. From germline, CDR1 is LNHNV and CDR2 YYDKDF (reference sequence). V gave up 3 bases and J gave up 3 bases; unmatched junction bases: 13. CDR3 in amino acids: CATSSSFRTGLLYEQYF. Written as DNA, the CDR3 is TGTGCCACCAGCAGCTCTTTCAGGACAGGGCTTCTCTACGAGCAGTACTTC.

CDR3 nucleotides: TGCAGCGTCACTCGACTTAGCACAGATACGCAGTATTTT. Residues: CSVTRLSTDTQYF. The rearrangement links TRBV29-1 to TRBJ2-3; D is undetermined. Per the germline V gene, CDR1 is SQVTM and CDR2 is ANQGSEA. The CDR3 has 13 residues. The V and J ends lost 6 bases and 0 bases respectively, with 10 bases between them.